These 27 T cell receptor beta chains came from one sample sequenced in a study of blood T cell repertoires in COVID-19. Measured with immunoSEQ multiplex PCR; TCRdb has only the in-frame clones, and not every one. Of roughly 260,000 clones in the sample, about 91% were seen once. The specimen sequenced was peripheral blood. These receptors all stem from a person aged 18 to 29 with COVID-19, enrolled during active disease.

A few counts support this clone. The gene calls are TRBV5-1 and TRBJ2-7; weak D call: TRBD1 (6 bases). Looked up from germline, CDR1 is SGHRS and CDR2 is YFSETQ. The CDR3 spans 11 residues. V shed 4 bases and J shed 5 bases, with 7 bases lying between them. As DNA, the CDR3 is TGCGCCAGCAGCCCAGGGGACGAGCAGTACTTC. It translates to CASSPGDEQYF.

This clone was seen once. The J gene is TRBJ1-5, the V gene TRBV5-8; 9 positions agree with TRBD1. CDR3 length equals 20 residues. Germline CDR1 reads SGHTS; CDR2 reads YDEGEE. Unmatched junction bases numbered 17, after V lost 4 bases and J lost 0 bases. CDR3 residues: CASSRRTGGSTHYSNQPQHF. CDR3 in DNA: TGTGCCAGCAGCCGCCGAACAGGGGGCTCGACCCATTATAGCAATCAGCCCCAGCATTTT.

The CDR3 sequence: CASRTGQSNQPQHF. In DNA, the CDR3 is TGTGCCAGCAGAACCGGACAGTCCAATCAGCCCCAGCATTTT. The chain recombines TRBV6-5 with TRBJ1-5, with a possible D match to TRBD1 (6 bases). Germline V gene data show CDR1 as MNHEY and CDR2 as SVGAGI. The CDR3 consists of 14 residues. Trimming stripped 6 bases from V and 3 bases from J, with 12 bases between.

The chain has TRBV30 and TRBJ1-4; 8 bases are a match to TRBD1. This CDR3 has 14 amino acids. Germline CDR1 and CDR2: GTSNPN and SVGIG (reference sequence). The V and J ends lost 2 bases and 8 bases, in that order; junction bases with no gene match: 7. The CDR3 here is CAWSPGQGGEKLFF. DNA of the CDR3: TGTGCCTGGAGTCCTGGACAGGGCGGCGAAAAACTGTTTTTT.

The chain links TRBV7-9 to TRBJ2-7; 11 nucleotides align to TRBD2. Germline CDR1 reads SEHNR; CDR2 reads FQNEAQ (reference sequence). V shed 5 bases and J 0 bases; nucleotides not matched to a gene: 15. The CDR3 runs to 19 residues. CDR3 protein: CASSPQSSGRRFGSYEQYF. The CDR3 DNA sequence: TGTGCCAGCAGCCCACAGTCTAGCGGGAGGAGGTTCGGCTCCTACGAGCAGTACTTC.

The chain links TRBV19 to TRBJ2-1; D may be TRBD1 (5 bases). Germline-derived CDR1 and CDR2 are LNHDA and SQIVND (reference sequence). This CDR3 is 13 amino acids long. V was shortened by 5 bases and J by 9 bases, with 14 bases between the two germline ends. For the CDR3, the DNA is TGTGCCAGTAGTTTTCCCTCAGGGATTGAGCAGTTCTTC. This codes for CASSFPSGIEQFF.

This chain links TRBV28 with TRBJ1-4; D is unclear. V was clipped by 4 bases and J by 10 bases, with 10 bases between them. Germline lookup yields CDR1 MDHEN and CDR2 SYDVKM. This CDR3 region has 12 residues. CDR3 nucleotide sequence: TGTGCCAGCAGTTCGGTAAGCGGAAAACTGTTTTTT. Amino acid sequence: CASSSVSGKLFF.

This chain links TRBV15 with TRBJ1-5; D possibly corresponds to TRBD1 (5 bases). Trimming removed 2 bases at V and 1 base at J, with 9 bases between. The length of the CDR3 is 15 residues. The germline V gene encodes CDR1 LNHNV and CDR2 YYDKDF (reference sequence). CDR3 nucleotides: TGTGCCACCAGCAGACAGGGTTTGAGCAATCAGCCCCAGCATTTT. Its translation: CATSRQGLSNQPQHF. Filled out from reference TRBV15 and TRBJ1-5, the complete variable domain reads DAMVIQNPRYQVTQFGKPVTLSCSQTLNHNVMYWYQQKSSQAPKLLFHYYDKDFNNEADTPDNFQSRRPNTSFCFLDIRSPGLGDTAMYLCATSRQGLSNQPQHFGDGTRLSIL.

The chain combines TRBV7-9 with TRBJ2-1; D is possibly TRBD2 (6 bases). In germline, CDR1 is SEHNR, CDR2 FQNEAQ (reference sequence). The length of the CDR3 is 15 residues. V lost 3 bases and J lost 4, with 13 bases in between. In nucleotides, the CDR3 is TGTGCCAGCAGCTTCCCGGAGGGCCAATACAATGAGCAGTTCTTC. It yields the protein CASSFPEGQYNEQFF.

In DNA, the CDR3 is TGCAGCGTTGATGGTCTCGGGGCGGGAGGGATCGAGCAGTACTTC. Translating gives CSVDGLGAGGIEQYF. The chain couples TRBV29-1 to TRBJ2-7; 9 bases are a match to TRBD2. V lost 3 bases to trimming and J lost 6 bases; unmatched junction nucleotides: 12. The germline V gene has CDR1 SQVTM and CDR2 ANQGSEA. This CDR3 has 15 residues.

This rearrangement joins TRBV7-8 to TRBJ1-1; possibly TRBD1 for D (6 bases). Per germline, CDR1 SGHVS and CDR2 FQNEAQ. The CDR3 consists of 15 residues. The V end was cut by 6 bases, the J end by 1 base, with 15 bases between. The CDR3: CASSQGLGANTEAFF. The CDR3 DNA is TGTGCCAGCAGTCAAGGCTTGGGGGCGAACACTGAAGCTTTCTTT.

Comment on this clone: The same CDR3 also results from other DNA sequences found in this sample. This chain connects TRBV5-1 to TRBJ1-4; a possible D gene is TRBD1 (5 bases). The ends were cut back, 0 bases at V and 6 bases at J, with 9 bases in the middle. CDR1 and CDR2 (germline): SGHRS, YFSETQ. CDR3 length: 14 residues. The CDR3, as DNA: TGCGCCAGCAGCTTGGGTCAGGGCGATGAAAAACTGTTTTTT. This gives the protein CASSLGQGDEKLFF.

V usage is TRBV20-1 and J usage is TRBJ2-1; D is perhaps TRBD2 (5 bases). Deletions cut 3 bases from V and 7 bases from J, with 7 bases between. CDR1 is DFQATT and CDR2 is SNEGSKA in the germline V gene (reference sequence). This CDR3 is 11 amino acids long. CDR3: CSASGENEQFF. In DNA, the CDR3 is TGCAGTGCTAGTGGGGAGAATGAGCAGTTCTTC.

The V gene is TRBV7-9, the J gene TRBJ2-1, with a possible D match to TRBD2 (6 bases). V lost 10 bases and J 10 bases, leaving 23 bases between the germline ends. The germline V gene has CDR1 SEHNR and CDR2 FQNEAQ (reference sequence). The CDR3 consists of 14 residues. CDR3 sequence reads: CATSIPTREWEQFF. The CDR3, as DNA: TGTGCCACCTCAATCCCGACTAGAGAATGGGAGCAGTTCTTC.

The V call is TRBV4-3, the J call TRBJ1-1; 10 bases fit TRBD1. This CDR3 spans 16 amino acids. Trimming removed 2 bases from V and 5 bases from J; junction bases left unmatched: 8. Germline V gives CDR1 LGHNA, CDR2 YSLEER. This CDR3 is CASSQLVGQGGTEAFF. CDR3 sequence (DNA): TGCGCCAGCAGCCAACTAGTCGGACAGGGGGGGACTGAAGCTTTCTTT.

V usage is TRBV6-6 and J usage is TRBJ1-4; 10 nucleotides match TRBD1. The germline V gene encodes CDR1 MNHNY and CDR2 SVGAGI (reference sequence). The CDR3 has 14 amino acids. Unmatched junction bases numbered 11, after V lost 8 bases and J lost 11 bases. The CDR3: CASGTGATSGKLFF. CDR3 nucleotides: TGTGCCAGCGGGACAGGGGCGACCTCGGGGAAACTGTTTTTT.

The rearrangement joins TRBV2 to TRBJ2-7; TRBD2 matches at 11 bases. The germline CDR1 and CDR2 sequences are SNHLY and FYNNEI. V lost 6 bases to trimming and J lost 1 base; unmatched junction nucleotides: 2. This CDR3 is built from 14 residues. The CDR3 DNA sequence: TGTGCCAGCAGAGGACTAGCGGGTTCCTACGAGCAGTACTTC. Its translation is CASRGLAGSYEQYF. The complete variable domain, with remaining parts taken from reference TRBV2 and TRBJ2-7, reads EPEVTQTPSHQVTQMGQEVILRCVPISNHLYFYWYRQILGQKVEFLVSFYNNEISEKSEIFDDQFSVERPDGSNFTLKIRSTKLEDSAMYFCASRGLAGSYEQYFGPGTRLTVT.

The chain joins TRBV4-3 to TRBJ1-3, with D maybe TRBD1 (5 bases). CDR3 size: 15 residues. V was pared by 4 bases and J by 1 base, with 11 bases between. In germline, CDR1 is LGHNA, CDR2 YSLEER. The CDR3 sequence: CASSRTPGSGNTIYF. In DNA form, the CDR3 reads TGCGCCAGCAGCCGAACCCCAGGGTCTGGAAACACCATATATTTT.

This chain connects TRBV19 to TRBJ2-7; 7 nucleotides agree with TRBD1. Germline-derived CDR1 and CDR2 are LNHDA and SQIVND (reference sequence). CDR3 size: 13 residues. The J segment lost 4 bases and the V segment lost 5 bases, leaving 5 bases of the junction unmatched. CDR3 loop: CASSRQGWYEQYF. DNA of the CDR3: TGTGCCAGTAGTCGACAGGGTTGGTACGAGCAGTACTTC. Supplemented by reference TRBV19 and TRBJ2-7, the full variable domain reads DGGITQSPKYLFRKEGQNVTLSCEQNLNHDAMYWYRQDPGQGLRLIYYSQIVNDFQKGDIAEGYSVSREKKESFPLTVTSAQKNPTAFYLCASSRQGWYEQYFGPGTRLTVT.

V gene TRBV12-3 or TRBV12-4 combines with J gene TRBJ1-5; D is undetermined. V dropped 3 bases and J dropped 6 bases, with 3 bases sitting between them. The CDR3 has 11 amino acids. In DNA form, the CDR3 reads TGTGCCAGCAGTTTCGGTCAGCCCCAGCATTTT. It specifies CASSFGQPQHF.

V usage is TRBV12-5 and J usage is TRBJ1-1; 8 nucleotides agree with TRBD1. The CDR3 loop spans 15 amino acids. Germline loops: CDR1 LGHNT, CDR2 FRNRAP. The V segment lost 3 bases and the J segment 3 bases; nucleotides outside the gene matches: 6. CDR3 in DNA: TGTGCTAGTGGTTTCCTGACAGGGGCCCACACTGAAGCTTTCTTT. Protein: CASGFLTGAHTEAFF.

The chain carries TRBV14 and TRBJ1-1; no reliable D call. Looked up from germline, CDR1 is SGHDN and CDR2 is FVKESK. This CDR3 comprises 14 residues. Trimming removed 5 bases from V and 4 bases from J, with 14 bases in between. CDR3 nucleotides: TGTGCCAGCAGCTTGTATTACGAGAGCACTGAAGCTTTCTTT. This translates into CASSLYYESTEAFF.

The chain employs TRBV21-1 and TRBJ1-1; the table's TRBD1 call for D was not verified on the DNA. TRBV21-1 is described as a pseudogene. This CDR3 contains 16 residues. The CDR3, as DNA: TGTGCCAGCAGCATATGGGTCATTTGGAAGGGGTCTGAAGCTTTCTTT. It codes for CASSIWVIWKGSEAFF.

The DNA for the CDR3 is TGTGCCAGTCAAAGACAGATTGATAGCAATCAGCCCCAGCATTTT. This gives the protein CASQRQIDSNQPQHF. The chain couples TRBV19 to TRBJ1-5; weak D call: TRBD1 (5 bases). The germline gives CDR1 LNHDA, CDR2 SQIVND (reference sequence). V dropped 8 bases and J dropped 0 bases, with 14 bases sitting between them. The CDR3 runs to 15 residues.

The V gene is TRBV2, the J gene TRBJ1-1; maybe TRBD1 (6 bases). Germline V gene data show CDR1 as SNHLY and CDR2 as FYNNEI. CDR3 length equals 14 residues. V lost 3 bases and J 3 bases, leaving 11 bases between the germline ends. In DNA form, the CDR3 reads TGTGCCAGCAGTGATAGGGGGGGGTACACTGAAGCTTTCTTT. Translation: CASSDRGGYTEAFF. The full variable domain, completed using reference TRBV2 and TRBJ1-1, is EPEVTQTPSHQVTQMGQEVILRCVPISNHLYFYWYRQILGQKVEFLVSFYNNEISEKSEIFDDQFSVERPDGSNFTLKIRSTKLEDSAMYFCASSDRGGYTEAFFGQGTRLTVV.

V usage is TRBV19 and J usage is TRBJ1-1; D unclear. V gave up 4 bases and J gave up 0 bases, with 12 bases separating them. CDR1 and CDR2 (germline): LNHDA, SQIVND (reference sequence). The CDR3 totals 15 residues. The CDR3 nucleotides read TGTGCCAGTAGTACACCCTCGACTTTGAACACTGAAGCTTTCTTT. Residues: CASSTPSTLNTEAFF.

The V and J genes are TRBV20-1 and TRBJ2-5; TRBD2 matches 8 bases. Germline lookup yields CDR1 DFQATT and CDR2 SNEGSKA (reference sequence). V lost 3 bases, J lost 1 base, and 7 bases stayed unmatched. CDR3 length equals 15 residues. CDR3 sequence reads: CSASRSGNPQETQYF. In DNA, the CDR3 is TGCAGTGCTAGTCGTAGCGGGAACCCCCAAGAGACCCAGTACTTC.